This T cell receptor beta chain was sequenced for a study of cytomegalovirus exposure and HLA in healthy donors. With regard to this clone: Germline is not matched at one junction end, which may reflect a read error.

This PCR relied on a set of 60 Vbeta primers and 13 Jbeta primers. Method: immunoSEQ multiplex PCR; TCRdb's copy keeps in-frame clones and lacks some. The sample has roughly 90,000 clones, approximately 84% seen once. This CDR3 has 13 amino acids. CDR1 and CDR2 (germline): GTSNPN, SVGIG (reference sequence). The TCR was taken from a man aged 18-30 years in good health and CMV-seronegative. The source material was PBMCs. This chain connects TRBV30 to TRBJ2-7, with 8 bases fitting TRBD1. CDR3 coding DNA: TGTGTCTGGAGGACGACAGGGGTCTACGAGCAGTACTTC. Residues: CVWRTTGVYEQYF.